The clone carrying this TCR beta chain was seen ten or more times. No antigen is known for it. The CDR3 has 15 residues. V lost 2 bases and J lost 6; bases outside the gene matches: 6. CDR1 is SGHTA and CDR2 is FQGNSA in the germline V gene. The data are from a study of T cells after yellow fever vaccination. General study results and limits: Among all clonotypes, a small share was observed in both CD4 and CD8 compartments. Repertoires sorted by FACS could include abundant clonotypes that are contaminants from the bulk population.

TCRdb reprocessed the 5' RACE reads with MiXCR, giving one entry per CDR3 protein. The data contain 350,000 to 450,000 distinct CDR3 sequences, 6% to 8% of them singletons. This receptor was taken from a man aged 25 to 40 who received the YFV17D yellow fever vaccine. The source was PBMCs, collected 5 days after the yellow fever booster vaccination. The chain employs TRBV7-2 and TRBJ1-3, with 8 bases matching TRBD1. CDR3 region: CASSLQGALKNTIYF. CDR3 sequence (DNA): TGTGCCAGCAGCTTACAGGGGGCGCTTAAAAACACCATATATTTT.